This is a list of T cell receptor beta chains from one sample in a study of T cells after posttransplantation cyclophosphamide. Clones were sequenced by immunoSEQ multiplex PCR, and TCRdb holds only the in-frame ones, with some missing. The table includes roughly 14,000 clones, about four fifths detected once. Material: memory CD4+ T cells sorted from PBMCs. These TCRs come from a man in his fifties in good health, CMV-negative, and a related stem cell transplant donor. Each CDR3 is given with its conserved first and last residue. D genes are given only for firm matches. Expanded clones get a size class; other rows say once, few or many, or leave the size out.

TRBJ2-7 - TRBD2 TRBV11-2 CASSPLSGSFFYEQYF TGTGCCAGCAGCCCCTTGAGCGGGAGTTTCTTTTACGAGCAGTACTTC
TRBJ1-3 - - TRBV27 CASSFTGGNTIYF TGTGCCAGCAGTTTTACAGGGGGAAACACCATATATTTT
TRBJ2-7 - - TRBV6-5 CASSYLGGTYEQYF TGTGCCAGCAGTTACCTGGGAGGCACCTACGAGCAGTACTTC
TRBJ1-1 few TRBD1 TRBV11-2 CASTPLQGAKGNTEAFF TGTGCCAGCACGCCTTTACAGGGGGCGAAGGGGAACACTGAAGCTTTCTTT
TRBJ2-5 few TRBD1 TRBV29-1 CSAKQGAGGTQYF TGCAGCGCGAAACAGGGGGCCGGGGGGACCCAGTACTTC
TRBJ2-7 - TRBD1 TRBV7-2 CASSPGTGVAYEQYF TGTGCCAGCAGCCCGGGGACAGGGGTGGCCTACGAGCAGTACTTC
TRBJ2-3 - - TRBV7-3 CASSLSYSTDTQYF TGTGCCAGCAGCTTATCGTATAGCACAGATACGCAGTATTTT
TRBJ2-3 - - TRBV5-5 CASSSGLGTQYF TGTGCCAGCAGCTCCGGGTTGGGTACGCAGTATTTT
TRBJ2-5 - TRBD1 TRBV27 CASSNRGRETQYF TGTGCCAGCAGCAACAGGGGCAGGGAGACCCAGTACTTC
TRBJ1-1 - - TRBV20-1 CSGGRTEAFF TGCAGTGGGGGGAGGACTGAAGCTTTCTTT
TRBJ2-7 - - TRBV27 CASSLSILVGTSFRRQYF TGTGCCAGCAGTTTATCGATTTTGGTCGGGACATCGTTCAGGAGGCAGTACTTC
TRBJ2-1 - TRBD1 TRBV10-3 CAISEGGTGGSSEQFF TGTGCCATCAGTGAGGGGGGGACAGGGGGCTCTAGTGAGCAGTTCTTC
TRBJ2-5 - - TRBV11-2 CASSLVRETQYF TGTGCCAGCAGCTTAGTCCGGGAGACCCAGTACTTC
TRBJ1-1 few TRBD1 TRBV5-4 CASSRQGSTEAFF TGTGCCAGCAGCCGACAGGGAAGCACTGAAGCTTTCTTT
TRBJ2-3 - - TRBV11-3 CASSLALLRESTDTQYF TGTGCCAGCAGCTTAGCCCTCCTAAGAGAGAGCACAGATACGCAGTATTTT
TRBJ1-5 - - TRBV6-1 CASSGWGVGQPQHF TGTGCCAGCAGTGGGTGGGGCGTGGGTCAGCCCCAGCATTTT
TRBJ1-3 once - TRBV29-1 CSASGQSSGNTIYF TGCAGCGCGAGCGGACAGAGCTCTGGAAACACCATATATTTT
TRBJ2-7 - - TRBV18 CASSPGSGRPYEQYF TGTGCCAGCTCACCAGGGTCGGGTCGACCCTACGAGCAGTACTTC
TRBJ2-1 - TRBD2 TRBV4-2 CASSPMREVEQFF TGTGCCAGCAGCCCTATGCGGGAGGTCGAGCAGTTCTTC
TRBJ2-3 - - TRBV19 CASTPSSATDTQYF TGTGCCAGTACTCCCTCTAGTGCCACAGATACGCAGTATTTT
TRBJ2-7 - - TRBV10-2 CASSDGGLANTYEQYF TGCGCCAGCAGTGATGGGGGTCTAGCGAATACCTACGAGCAGTACTTC
TRBJ1-2 - - TRBV19 CASSMEGEGGYTF TGTGCCAGTAGTATGGAAGGGGAAGGGGGCTACACCTTC
TRBJ2-5 once - TRBV5-1 CASSRLSETQYF TGCGCCAGCAGCCGGTTGAGCGAGACCCAGTACTTC
TRBJ2-3 - TRBD2 TRBV10-3 CATVRSLKSSGGTDTQYF TGTGCCACCGTCCGGTCCTTGAAGTCCTCGGGAGGTACAGATACGCAGTATTTT
TRBJ1-6 - - TRBV7-2 CASSLSAGLNSPLHF TGTGCCAGCAGCTTATCGGCAGGGCTAAATTCACCCCTCCACTTT
TRBJ2-3 - - TRBV9 CASSVGLELTDTQYF TGTGCCAGCAGCGTAGGTTTGGAGCTCACAGATACGCAGTATTTT
TRBJ2-2 once - TRBV7-3 CASSLSSGNTGELFF TGTGCCAGCAGTCTAAGTAGCGGGAACACCGGGGAGCTGTTTTTT
TRBJ2-5 once TRBD2 TRBV4-2 CASSQGGGRAGLEETQYF TGTGCCAGCAGCCAAGGTGGCGGGAGGGCCGGGTTAGAAGAGACCCAGTACTTC
TRBJ1-1 few - TRBV19 CATQIQGNTEAFF TGTGCCACCCAGATACAGGGGAACACTGAAGCTTTCTTT
TRBJ1-2 - - TRBV2 CASSVSGMARLIRYTF TGTGCCAGCAGTGTTTCGGGGATGGCGCGGCTTATTCGCTACACCTTC
TRBJ1-5 - TRBD1 TRBV28 CASSLGDRLNSNQPQHF TGTGCCAGCAGTTTAGGGGACAGACTCAATAGCAATCAGCCCCAGCATTTT
TRBJ1-2 once TRBD1 TRBV7-2 CASSLVRGQDYGYTF TGTGCCAGCAGCTTAGTCAGGGGGCAAGACTATGGCTACACCTTC
TRBJ1-2 - TRBD1 TRBV27 CASSFSGGLGYTF TGTGCCAGCAGTTTCTCAGGGGGCCTTGGCTACACCTTC
TRBJ2-5 once - TRBV2 CASSAAQGPGTQYF TGTGCCAGCAGTGCCGCACAGGGCCCTGGGACCCAGTACTTC
TRBJ1-1 - - TRBV29-1 CSTPQASPSAEAFF TGCAGCACCCCCCAAGCGAGTCCCAGCGCTGAAGCTTTCTTT
TRBJ1-2 - - TRBV7-9 CASSLGDNNYGYTF TGTGCCAGCAGCTTAGGGGACAATAACTATGGCTACACCTTC
TRBJ2-3 once - TRBV6-5 CASCPGVSDTQYF TGTGCCAGCTGCCCGGGGGTATCGGATACGCAGTATTTT
TRBJ1-2 - - TRBV5-1 CASSPGGKANYGYTF TGCGCCAGCAGCCCGGGGGGGAAGGCTAACTATGGCTACACCTTC
TRBJ1-2 - - TRBV7-2 CASSLAEETGSPGYTF TGTGCCAGCAGCTTAGCGGAGGAAACAGGGTCCCCTGGCTACACCTTC
TRBJ2-3 - TRBD2 TRBV27 CASSLLLAGTGDTQYF TGTGCCAGCAGTCTCCTCCTAGCGGGAACTGGAGATACGCAGTATTTT
TRBJ1-6 - - TRBV6-1 CASSEALRLNSPLHF TGTGCCAGCAGTGAAGCGCTTCGTCTAAATTCACCCCTCCACTTT
TRBJ1-2 - - TRBV18 CASSPGAGEYGYTF TGTGCCAGCTCACCAGGGGCAGGGGAGTACGGCTACACCTTC
TRBJ2-3 once TRBD2 TRBV10-2 CASKPGGRGSTDTQYF TGCGCCAGCAAACCGGGAGGGCGGGGAAGCACAGATACGCAGTATTTT
TRBJ2-1 - TRBD2 TRBV2 CATAVTSDNEQFF TGTGCCACCGCAGTTACTAGCGACAATGAGCAGTTCTTC
TRBJ1-1 - - TRBV7-9 CASSLDLNTEAFF TGTGCCAGCAGCTTAGACTTAAACACTGAAGCTTTCTTT
TRBJ1-3 - TRBD1 TRBV5-8 CASSLGQAGNTIYF TGTGCCAGCAGCTTAGGACAGGCTGGAAACACCATATATTTT
TRBJ2-3 once TRBD2 TRBV4-2 CASRGSGSIDTQYF TGTGCCAGCAGGGGGAGCGGGAGCATAGATACGCAGTATTTT
TRBJ1-4 once - TRBV14 CASSQDRRVSEKLFF TGTGCCAGCAGCCAAGATAGGAGGGTCAGCGAAAAACTGTTTTTT